This T cell receptor beta chain came from a study of cytomegalovirus exposure and HLA in healthy donors. Produced via immunoSEQ multiplex PCR; TCRdb's table is partial and in-frame only. The sample has about 200,000 clones, over 80% seen once; the top ten hold roughly 5.7%. Germline lookup yields CDR1 SGHRS and CDR2 YFSETQ. This CDR3 has 13 residues. V was pared by 3 bases and J by 3 bases, with 2 bases of the junction left unmatched. The origin of this receptor is a young woman in good health and CMV-seronegative. Sequencing was done on a sample of PBMCs. The rearrangement uses TRBV5-1 and TRBJ1-2, with 7 nucleotides matching TRBD1. CDR3 coding DNA: TGCGCCAGCAGCTCCGGACAGGACTATGGCTACACCTTC. It specifies CASSSGQDYGYTF.